A single sample is the source of the 30 T cell receptor beta chains below, sequenced in a study of blood T cell repertoires in COVID-19. Clones were sequenced by immunoSEQ multiplex PCR, and TCRdb holds only the in-frame ones, with some missing. The sample has around 68,000 clones; 80% to 90% are singletons. Sequenced: peripheral blood. Receptors were obtained from a middle-aged man with acute or convalescent COVID-19.

The chain carries TRBV29-1 and TRBJ2-1, with 12 bases that match TRBD2. V dropped 4 bases and J dropped 7; count of bases not matched to a gene: 11. CDR1 SQVTM and CDR2 ANQGSEA come from the germline V gene. The CDR3 has 16 residues. CDR3 sequence (DNA): TGCAGCGTTGGGCGCAAGAGACTAGCGGGAGTGAATGAGCAGTTCTTC. Translating gives CSVGRKRLAGVNEQFF.

V is TRBV11-3 and J is TRBJ1-1; the match to TRBD1 covers 8 bases. CDR3 size: 16 residues. With V trimmed by 5 bases and J by 1 base, 9 bases remained unmatched. CDR1 SGHNT and CDR2 YENEEA come from the germline V gene. As DNA, the CDR3 is TGTGCCAGCAGCAAGACCCGGACAGGGCGGAACACTGAAGCTTTCTTT. This translates into CASSKTRTGRNTEAFF.

The chain's CDR3 is CASRGLAASTDTQYF. CDR3 sequence (DNA): TGCGCCAGCAGAGGACTAGCGGCTAGCACAGATACGCAGTATTTT. The V and J genes are TRBV5-1 and TRBJ2-3; 10 nucleotides match TRBD2. Losses at the gene ends were 5 bases for V and 0 bases for J; bases not matched to a gene: 3. This CDR3 has 15 residues. CDR1 and CDR2 from the germline V gene are SGHRS and YFSETQ. The entire variable domain, with the rest obtained from reference TRBV5-1 and TRBJ2-3, is as follows: KAGVTQTPRYLIKTRGQQVTLSCSPISGHRSVSWYQQTPGQGLQFLFEYFSETQRNKGNFPGRFSGRQFSNSRSEMNVSTLELGDSALYLCASRGLAASTDTQYFGPGTRLTVL.

In this sample, this clone turned up once. J is TRBJ2-3 and V is TRBV9; 10 bases fit TRBD2. V shed 0 bases, J shed 2 bases, and the junction held 3 bases outside the gene matches. Per the germline V gene, CDR1 is SGDLS and CDR2 is YYNGEE. CDR3 length: 16 amino acids. CDR3 bases: TGTGCCAGCAGCGTAGATACTAGCGGGACCACAGATACGCAGTATTTT. This encodes CASSVDTSGTTDTQYF.

This clone was picked up one time. The chain employs TRBV20-1 and TRBJ2-3; no clear D gene. The CDR3 consists of 13 residues. V was pared by 3 bases and J by 0 bases, with 7 bases between. Germline V gene data show CDR1 as DFQATT and CDR2 as SNEGSKA (reference sequence). CDR3 coding DNA: TGCAGTGCTAGTCTCACAAGCACAGATACGCAGTATTTT. Its protein is CSASLTSTDTQYF.

The chain recombines TRBV7-2 with TRBJ2-7; 8 nucleotides agree with TRBD2. The CDR3 spans 14 residues. Germline CDR1 reads SGHTA; CDR2 reads FQGNSA. Losses at the gene ends were 7 bases for V and 3 bases for J; bases not matched to a gene: 8. CDR3 in DNA: TGTGCCAGCATGGTGCAGCGGGAGAACTACGAGCAGTACTTC. It translates to CASMVQRENYEQYF.

CDR3 sequence (DNA): TGTGCCAGCGGATACGAGGGGGGGAGGAATTCACCCCTCCACTTT. Translating gives CASGYEGGRNSPLHF. This chain connects TRBV6-5 to TRBJ1-6, with D possibly TRBD1 on 6 matching bases. V gave up 8 bases and J gave up 7 bases, with 18 bases separating them. Germline loops: CDR1 MNHEY, CDR2 SVGAGI. The CDR3 spans 15 residues.

This clone was detected once. CDR3 in DNA: TGCGCCAGCAGCCCTGAGGGGGGGGAGACCCAGTACTTC. It yields the protein CASSPEGGETQYF. V usage is TRBV5-1 and J usage is TRBJ2-5, with D tentatively TRBD2 (7 bases). The CDR3 has 13 amino acids. Trimming took off 4 bases at V and 5 bases at J, with 12 bases between the two ends. Germline assignment: CDR1 SGHRS and CDR2 YFSETQ. Full variable domain (outside the CDR3, taken from reference TRBV5-1 and TRBJ2-5): KAGVTQTPRYLIKTRGQQVTLSCSPISGHRSVSWYQQTPGQGLQFLFEYFSETQRNKGNFPGRFSGRQFSNSRSEMNVSTLELGDSALYLCASSPEGGETQYFGPGTRLLVL.

The chain is built from TRBV5-4 and TRBJ1-2; the D gene is possibly TRBD1 (5 bases). The CDR3 has 14 residues. The V gene lost 6 bases and the J gene lost 4 bases, with 16 bases spanning the gap. Germline V gives CDR1 SGHNT, CDR2 YYREEE (reference sequence). The CDR3 protein is CASTPGGVSYGYTF. The DNA of the CDR3 is TGTGCCAGCACCCCGGGGGGGGTTTCCTATGGCTACACCTTC.

V is TRBV19 and J is TRBJ2-7; D perhaps matches TRBD1 (6 bases). CDR3 size: 11 residues. Trimming removed 7 bases at V and 7 bases at J, with 11 bases between. Germline V CDR1 and CDR2: LNHDA, SQIVND (reference sequence). DNA for the CDR3: TGTGCCAGTAAGGACAGAAGGGAGCAGTACTTC. Residues: CASKDRREQYF.

The chain employs TRBV4-3 and TRBJ2-1; D is ambiguous. The germline CDR1 and CDR2 sequences are LGHNA and YSLEER. V dropped 0 bases and J dropped 6 bases, with 12 bases sitting between them. The CDR3 runs 15 residues. The DNA for the CDR3 is TGCGCCAGCAGCCAAGAATGGAGACTTTCCAATGAGCAGTTCTTC. Its translation: CASSQEWRLSNEQFF.

The chain is built from TRBV7-2 and TRBJ2-1; tentative D call: TRBD2 (6 bases). The V end lost 1 base, the J end lost 9 bases, and 16 bases lay between the germline ends. The CDR3 runs 15 residues. Germline V gene sequence: CDR1 SGHTA, CDR2 FQGNSA. In nucleotides, the CDR3 is TGTGCCAGCAGCTTAGTCGCGGGACGAAGAGGTGAGCAGTTCTTC. Its translation is CASSLVAGRRGEQFF.

The chain couples TRBV19 to TRBJ2-7; 9 bases are a match to TRBD1. This CDR3 comprises 13 residues. CDR1 is LNHDA and CDR2 is SQIVND in the germline V gene (reference sequence). V gave up 5 bases and J gave up 8 bases; unmatched junction bases: 7. The CDR3 region has the DNA TGTGCCAGTAGTCCGGGGACAGGGCGACAGCAGTACTTC. This sequence encodes CASSPGTGRQQYF.

The chain has TRBV6-5 and TRBJ2-7; possible D gene TRBD2, 6 bases. Trimming took 6 bases from V and 0 from J, leaving 12 bases between them. Germline V gene lookup returns CDR1 MNHEY and CDR2 SVGAGI. The length of the CDR3 is 14 residues. In DNA, the CDR3 is TGTGCCAGCAGCGGGACTCTTAGCTCCTACGAGCAGTACTTC. Its protein product is CASSGTLSSYEQYF.

V gene TRBV7-8 combines with J gene TRBJ1-1, with D possibly being TRBD1 (6 bases). The V and J ends lost 5 bases and 6 bases respectively, with 16 bases between them. The length of the CDR3 is 14 residues. Germline CDR1 SGHVS, CDR2 FQNEAQ. The CDR3 reads CASSPVGRGAEAFF. The CDR3 region has the DNA TGTGCCAGCAGCCCCGTGGGCAGGGGAGCTGAAGCTTTCTTT.

This clone turned up a few times. This chain uses TRBV7-2 with TRBJ1-5; D uncertain. V was pared by 5 bases and J by 4 bases, with 9 bases between. Germline V CDR1 and CDR2: SGHTA, FQGNSA. This CDR3 spans 13 amino acids. CDR3: CASSQARNQPQHF. The CDR3 DNA is TGTGCCAGCAGCCAAGCCAGGAATCAGCCCCAGCATTTT.

J is TRBJ1-1 and V is TRBV9; D not resolved. The germline V gene encodes CDR1 SGDLS and CDR2 YYNGEE. Trimming took 4 bases from V and 0 from J, leaving 10 bases between them. CDR3 size: 14 residues. The CDR3 sequence is CASSRTELNTEAFF. The CDR3 DNA reads TGTGCCAGCAGCCGAACAGAGTTGAACACTGAAGCTTTCTTT. The full variable domain, completed using reference TRBV9 and TRBJ1-1, is DSGVTQTPKHLITATGQRVTLRCSPRSGDLSVYWYQQSLDQGLQFLIQYYNGEERAKGNILERFSAQQFPDLHSELNLSSLELGDSALYFCASSRTELNTEAFFGQGTRLTVV.

V and J are TRBV5-1 and TRBJ2-2; no clear D gene. Germline CDR1 and CDR2: SGHRS and YFSETQ. V lost 4 bases, J lost 0 bases, and 13 bases lay in between. The length of the CDR3 is 16 residues. CDR3 DNA: TGCGCCAGCAGCCCCCGGGTTACGGCGAACACCGGGGAGCTGTTTTTT. It is translated as CASSPRVTANTGELFF.

The rearrangement joins TRBV27 to TRBJ2-6; 7 nucleotides match TRBD1. The CDR3 contains 17 residues. V lost 4 bases, J lost 0 bases, and 6 bases stayed unmatched. From germline, CDR1 is MNHEY and CDR2 SMNVEV (reference sequence). Here the CDR3 DNA reads TGTGCCAGCAGTTCTCGGACAGGTGTCTCTGGGGCCAACGTCCTGACTTTC. Translation: CASSSRTGVSGANVLTF.

In its sample, this clone was seen once. The chain has TRBV12-3 or TRBV12-4 and TRBJ2-5, with 10 bases lining up with TRBD1. The V segment lost 4 bases and the J segment 12 bases; nucleotides outside the gene matches: 8. The CDR3 covers 13 residues. As DNA, the CDR3 is TGTGCCAGCAGTTACTCAGGACAGGGGGAAAAGTACTTC. This sequence encodes CASSYSGQGEKYF.

The CDR3 region is CSVRDRDREQYF. The CDR3 DNA reads TGCAGCGTAAGGGACAGGGATCGCGAGCAGTACTTC. This rearrangement joins TRBV29-1 to TRBJ2-7; TRBD1 matches at 9 bases. The CDR3 sequence is 12 residues long. V shed 6 bases and J 6 bases; nucleotides not matched to a gene: 6. The germline V gene has CDR1 SQVTM and CDR2 ANQGSEA.

CDR3 DNA sequence: TGTGCCAGCAGCTTGGGTAGCGGGATCTACGAGCAGTACGTC. Its translation is CASSLGSGIYEQYV. This chain links TRBV5-6 with TRBJ2-7, with TRBD2 matching over 8 bases. V was pared by 0 bases and J by 3 bases, with 2 bases of the junction left unmatched. The CDR3 runs to 14 residues. The germline V gene has CDR1 SGHDT and CDR2 YYEEEE.

The CDR3 DNA reads as TGTGCCAGCAGCTTGGCCAGGGAACTCTACGAGCAGTACTTC. Translating gives CASSLARELYEQYF. The chain employs TRBV11-2 and TRBJ2-7; tentatively, D is TRBD1 (5 bases). Trimming stripped 3 bases from V and 3 bases from J, with 12 bases between. Germline CDR1 reads SGHAT; CDR2 reads FQNNGV. This CDR3 spans 14 amino acids.

This clone was detected only once. Within the sample, other DNA sequences also encode this same CDR3. V and J are TRBV6-5 and TRBJ1-5; D call uncertain. CDR1 MNHEY and CDR2 SVGAGI come from the germline V gene. Trimming took off 3 bases at V and 0 bases at J, with 9 bases between the two ends. This CDR3 has 15 amino acids. CDR3 nucleotides: TGTGCCAGCAGTTATCGAGGTGGTAGCAATCAGCCCCAGCATTTT. Encoded protein: CASSYRGGSNQPQHF.

The chain has TRBV10-3 and TRBJ1-3, with D possibly being TRBD1 (6 bases). The CDR3 is 14 residues long. Germline V gene sequence: CDR1 ENHRY, CDR2 SYGVKD. Trimming removed 3 bases from V and 2 bases from J, with 8 bases in between. The CDR3 sequence is CAISEGTTGNTIYF. CDR3 bases: TGTGCCATCAGTGAAGGGACAACTGGAAACACCATATATTTT.

This sequence joins TRBV7-2 and TRBJ1-2; 10 bases match TRBD1. After removal of 4 bases from V and 3 bases from J, the junction contained 5 bases not matched to a gene. The length of the CDR3 is 15 residues. Germline values: CDR1 SGHTA, CDR2 FQGNSA. In DNA form, the CDR3 reads TGTGCCAGCAGCTCAGGGACAGGGGAATACTATGGCTACACCTTC. Amino acids: CASSSGTGEYYGYTF.

The genes are TRBV24-1 and TRBJ1-2; 7 nucleotides match TRBD1. The CDR3 spans 15 residues. Germline V gene lookup returns CDR1 KGHDR and CDR2 SFDVKD. V was clipped by 7 bases and J by 3 bases; unmatched bases: 10. The CDR3: CATRGNTGTDYGYTF. Here the CDR3 DNA reads TGTGCCACCAGAGGGAATACCGGGACAGACTATGGCTACACCTTC.

In the case of this clone: This CDR3 is also generated by other DNA sequences in the sample. The V gene is TRBV18, the J gene TRBJ2-5; a possible D gene is TRBD1 (6 bases). Germline lookup yields CDR1 KGHSH and CDR2 LQKENI. Trimming took off 4 bases at V and 5 bases at J, with 11 bases between the two ends. This CDR3 spans 13 amino acids. The CDR3 spells CASSLGQKETQYF. The CDR3 bases are TGTGCCAGCTCACTCGGACAGAAGGAGACCCAGTACTTC.

V and J are TRBV15 and TRBJ1-1; the D gene is possibly TRBD1 (5 bases). From germline, CDR1 is LNHNV and CDR2 YYDKDF (reference sequence). V was cut by 5 bases and J by 7 bases, with 11 bases left in between. The CDR3 is made up of 12 amino acids. The CDR3 sequence is CATSHRMGEAFF. In nucleotides, the CDR3 is TGTGCCACCAGCCACAGGATGGGTGAAGCTTTCTTT.

The chain carries TRBV28 and TRBJ1-6, with 9 bases that match TRBD1. Per germline, CDR1 MDHEN and CDR2 SYDVKM. V lost 5 bases and J lost 1; bases outside the gene matches: 12. The CDR3 is made up of 19 amino acids. This CDR3 is CASSTGQGFFSSYNSPLHF. In nucleotides, the CDR3 is TGTGCCAGCAGTACAGGACAGGGGTTTTTTAGTTCCTATAATTCACCCCTCCACTTT.